The 9 T cell receptor beta chains reported below all come from one sample, sequenced in a study of cytomegalovirus exposure and HLA in healthy donors. Primers included in the PCR were 60 Vbeta and 13 Jbeta primers. The method was immunoSEQ multiplex PCR; TCRdb's version includes in-frame clones alone and lacks a portion of them. The table records approximately 100,000 clones, about 80% of them present only once. Sequencing was performed on PBMCs. The receptors originated from a woman in her thirties or forties in good health and CMV-seronegative.

The chain is built from TRBV6-1 and TRBJ1-3, with no clear D. With 3 bases removed from V and 5 bases from J, the gap between germline ends came to 11 bases. Germline CDR1 and CDR2: MNHNS and SASEGT. This CDR3 spans 14 amino acids. The CDR3 region has the DNA TGTGCCAGCAGTGATCACGGGAATCGAAACACCATATATTTT. As protein: CASSDHGNRNTIYF.

The rearrangement links TRBV5-4 to TRBJ1-6; the match to TRBD1 covers 9 bases. CDR1 and CDR2 from the germline V gene are SGHNT and YYREEE (reference sequence). With V trimmed by 0 bases and J by 15 bases, 1 base remained unmatched. The CDR3 contains 12 residues. Here the CDR3 reads CASSLDRGRLHF. CDR3 nucleotide sequence: TGTGCCAGCAGCTTGGACAGGGGGCGCCTCCACTTT.

The J gene is TRBJ1-2, the V gene TRBV9; TRBD1 aligns across 8 bases. The J segment lost 7 bases and the V segment lost 4 bases, leaving 6 bases of the junction unmatched. The CDR3 has 13 amino acids. Germline CDR1 and CDR2: SGDLS and YYNGEE. The CDR3 region is CASSPRTGFGYTF. In DNA, the CDR3 is TGTGCCAGCAGCCCCCGGACAGGGTTTGGCTACACCTTC.

Remarks on this clone: A read error may produce the germline difference seen at one junction end. The CDR3 DNA reads as TGTTCCAGCAGCTTAGTAGATGGTGGACAGGGTTCCGATACGCAGTATTTT. This codes for CSSSLVDGGQGSDTQYF. The chain links TRBV7-9 to TRBJ2-3; 8 bases match TRBD1. Germline CDR1 and CDR2: SEHNR and FQNEAQ (reference sequence). This CDR3 is built from 17 residues.

V and J are TRBV6-6 and TRBJ2-7; possibly TRBD2 for D (5 bases). Germline CDR1 MNHNY, CDR2 SVGAGI (reference sequence). The V gene lost 0 bases and the J gene lost 4 bases, with 13 bases spanning the gap. The CDR3 is 15 amino acids. CDR3 in amino acids: CASSYSIGELYEQYF. The CDR3 nucleotides are TGTGCCAGCAGTTACTCGATCGGGGAATTATACGAGCAGTACTTC.

The rearrangement joins TRBV29-1 to TRBJ1-4, with D possibly matching TRBD1 (6 bases). The CDR3 runs to 15 residues. The germline CDR1 and CDR2 sequences are SQVTM and ANQGSEA. V lost 1 base to trimming and J lost 5 bases, with 14 bases between them. The CDR3 here is CSVEVASGENEKLFF. In DNA form, the CDR3 reads TGCAGCGTTGAAGTTGCGTCAGGGGAGAATGAAAAACTGTTTTTT. Using reference TRBV29-1 and TRBJ1-4 for the parts outside the CDR3, the full variable domain is SAVISQKPSRDICQRGTSLTIQCQVDSQVTMMFWYRQQPGQSLTLIATANQGSEATYESGFVIDKFPISRPNLTFSTLTVSNMSPEDSSIYLCSVEVASGENEKLFFGSGTQLSVL.

V and J are TRBV4-1 and TRBJ1-1; possible D gene TRBD1, 6 bases. From germline, CDR1 is MGHRA and CDR2 YSYEKL. V was trimmed by 2 bases and J by 4 bases, leaving 17 bases between them. This CDR3 spans 16 amino acids. The CDR3 nucleotides read TGCGCCAGCAGCCAACGACCAGGGGACCCGATCACTGAAGCTTTCTTT. Amino acid sequence: CASSQRPGDPITEAFF.

This clone was recorded once. This chain uses TRBV19 with TRBJ2-2, with unresolved D. The V and J ends lost 3 bases and 8 bases respectively, with 10 bases between them. CDR1 is LNHDA and CDR2 is SQIVND in the germline V gene (reference sequence). The CDR3 sequence is 13 residues long. CDR3 sequence reads: CASSIRGPGELFF. In nucleotides, the CDR3 is TGTGCCAGTAGTATCCGCGGTCCAGGGGAGCTGTTTTTT.

The chain couples TRBV10-3 to TRBJ1-1; D remains unclear. CDR3 length equals 13 residues. V was trimmed by 6 bases and J by 1 base, leaving 9 bases between them. CDR1 and CDR2 (germline): ENHRY, SYGVKD. The CDR3 DNA reads as TGTGCCATCAGGCCCTACGGGAACACTGAAGCTTTCTTT. It translates to CAIRPYGNTEAFF.